The clone carrying this T cell receptor beta chain has a single count. Its antigen is undetermined. CDR3 length: 16 amino acids. Germline CDR1 and CDR2: MDHEN and SYDVKM. The ends were cut back, 5 bases at V and 5 bases at J, with 21 bases in the middle. This specimen belongs to a study of T-cell reconstitution after alpha-beta-depleted transplantation in children. General study results and limits: Reportedly, alpha-beta T cells present about two months post-transplant originated from several hundred expanded clones of graft origin. Surviving recipient T cells and intrathymic progenitors accounted for some patients' high TCRbeta diversity at day 60.

A library of TCRbeta sequences, prepared with unique molecular identifiers, was generated. TCRdb independently ran MiXCR on the PCR reads; one entry per CDR3 protein. This sample has fewer than 700,000 distinct CDR3 sequences, with approximately 13% found just once. This material consisted of PBMCs, mostly from graft donor cells, taken 360 days after TCRalphabeta/CD19-depleted stem cell transplant. This TCR derives from a male patient between 10 and 17 years old who had a stem cell transplant for acute myeloid leukemia, so the T cells may come from the graft donor. The rearrangement links TRBV28 to TRBJ1-2; the D gene is possibly TRBD1 (5 bases). Here the CDR3 DNA reads TGTGCCAGCAGTACGGGGACCAGGAGTCGATTTTATGGCTACACCTTC. Translation gives CASSTGTRSRFYGYTF.